The rows below give T cell receptor beta chains drawn from one sample of a study of CD8 T cells in ankylosing spondylitis. TCRdb used MiXCR to reprocess the 5' RACE reads, holding one entry per CDR3 protein. The sample has 200,000 to 300,000 distinct CDR3 sequences, 10% to 13% seen once. The sequencing input was blood, either unsorted or a sorted T cell fraction (not recorded which). The receptors originated from a male donor with ankylosing spondylitis or in good health (not recorded which). Both conserved end residues are part of each CDR3. Fields, in order: clone size, D gene, V gene, J gene, CDR3 protein, CDR3 DNA. The D gene is left open where the match is weak. Only some rows state a clone size, as once, few, many or a class for expanded clones.

many	.	TRBV5-1	TRBJ1-1	CASTKAPGRNTEAFF	TGCGCCAGCACCAAGGCGCCGGGCAGGAACACTGAAGCTTTCTTT
.	TRBD2	TRBV20-1	TRBJ2-1	CCARTWAGGQDNEQFF	TGCTGTGCCAGGACATGGGCGGGGGGGCAGGACAATGAGCAGTTCTTC
many	.	TRBV28	TRBJ2-5	CASSPPTETQYF	TGTGCCAGCAGCCCTCCCACAGAGACCCAGTACTTC
few	TRBD2	TRBV20-1	TRBJ2-1	CSAPGLAGYNEQFF	TGCAGTGCGCCGGGACTAGCGGGATACAATGAGCAGTTCTTC
many	.	TRBV25-1	TRBJ1-1	CASSEFGTNTEAFF	TGTGCCAGCAGTGAATTCGGGACGAACACTGAAGCTTTCTTT
many	.	TRBV7-8	TRBJ1-3	CASRSHQGRSGNTIYF	TGTGCCAGCAGGTCTCACCAGGGTAGATCTGGAAACACCATATATTTT
many	TRBD2	TRBV29-1	TRBJ2-5	CSVSQSGGGETQYF	TGCAGCGTTTCCCAGTCGGGGGGAGGGGAGACCCAGTACTTC
.	.	TRBV5-4	TRBJ2-5	CASSVGTQQETQYF	TGTGCCAGCAGTGTCGGGACTCAACAAGAGACCCAGTACTTC
many	.	TRBV5-1	TRBJ2-3	CASSSDNSDTQYF	TGCGCCAGCAGCTCCGACAACTCAGATACGCAGTATTTT
many	.	TRBV15	TRBJ1-3	CATSRDGGSGNTIYF	TGTGCCACCAGCAGAGATGGGGGCTCTGGAAACACCATATATTTT
few	.	TRBV7-9	TRBJ2-5	CASSPDYSRQTQYF	TGTGCCAGCAGCCCGGACTATTCACGCCAGACCCAGTACTTC
many	TRBD1	TRBV7-8	TRBJ2-3	CASSKTGGGDTQYF	TGTGCCAGCAGCAAGACAGGGGGCGGAGATACGCAGTATTTT
once	.	TRBV20-1	TRBJ1-2	CSASVVEGTIYGYTF	TGCAGTGCTAGCGTGGTGGAGGGGACAATCTATGGCTACACCTTC
many	TRBD1	TRBV6-1	TRBJ1-5	CASGAGTADQPQHF	TGTGCCAGCGGAGCCGGGACAGCGGATCAGCCCCAGCATTTT
few	TRBD1	TRBV11-2	TRBJ2-6	CASSLEDRVPSGANVLTF	TGTGCCAGCAGCTTAGAGGACAGGGTGCCCTCTGGGGCCAACGTCCTGACTTTC
many	.	TRBV29-1	TRBJ1-1	CSTRPQGRTEAFF	TGCAGCACCCGTCCTCAGGGACGCACTGAAGCTTTCTTT
.	.	TRBV4-1	TRBJ2-5	CASSHTDREGTQYF	TGCGCCAGCAGCCATACGGACAGGGAGGGGACCCAGTACTTC
.	.	TRBV2	TRBJ1-2	CASLLPGGALSYGYTF	TGTGCCAGCCTGCTGCCGGGGGGCGCGTTGAGCTATGGCTACACCTTC
many	.	TRBV6-5	TRBJ2-2	CASSLPLSDPTGELFF	TGTGCCAGCAGTTTGCCGCTCTCGGATCCCACCGGGGAGCTGTTTTTT
many	TRBD1	TRBV5-1	TRBJ1-2	CASSLAAGQGRHGYTF	TGCGCCAGCAGCTTGGCAGCCGGACAGGGTCGGCATGGCTACACCTTC
few	.	TRBV5-5	TRBJ1-5	CASSFYDGNQPQHF	TGTGCCAGCAGCTTTTACGACGGAAATCAGCCCCAGCATTTT
many	.	TRBV5-1	TRBJ2-3	CASSYRTPTDTQYF	TGCGCCAGCAGCTACCGGACGCCCACAGATACGCAGTATTTT
many	.	TRBV6-1	TRBJ2-6	CASRTDFSGANVLTF	TGTGCCAGCAGGACCGACTTCTCTGGGGCCAACGTCCTGACTTTC
.	.	TRBV5-1	TRBJ1-4	CASSAGSANEKLFF	TGCGCCAGCAGCGCCGGGAGCGCTAATGAAAAACTGTTTTTT
few	TRBD1	TRBV5-1	TRBJ1-2	CASSLDQGVNYGYTF	TGCGCCAGCAGCTTGGATCAGGGGGTTAACTATGGCTACACCTTC
many	.	TRBV7-9	TRBJ1-4	CASSLEQATNEKLFF	TGTGCCAGCAGCTTAGAACAGGCAACTAATGAAAAACTGTTTTTT
.	.	TRBV27	TRBJ2-3	CASSFRGGGPDTQYF	TGTGCCAGCAGTTTCAGAGGGGGGGGGCCAGATACGCAGTATTTT
many	.	TRBV7-2	TRBJ2-3	CASSFSRPQGAQYF	TGTGCCAGCAGCTTTTCACGGCCTCAAGGAGCGCAGTATTTT
many	.	TRBV6-2/TRBV6-3	TRBJ2-7	CASSADSYEQYF	TGTGCCAGCAGTGCCGACAGCTACGAGCAGTACTTC
.	.	TRBV6-1	TRBJ2-7	CASSVQGLYEQYF	TGTGCCAGCAGTGTTCAGGGTCTCTACGAGCAGTACTTC
.	.	TRBV20-1	TRBJ2-2	CSASDSSTGELFF	TGCAGTGCTAGTGACTCGTCCACCGGGGAGCTGTTTTTT
many	TRBD2	TRBV6-1	TRBJ2-1	CASSRDGLAGFNEQFF	TGTGCCAGCAGCCGGGACGGACTAGCGGGTTTCAATGAGCAGTTCTTC
few	.	TRBV10-3	TRBJ2-3	CAISAGPYTDTQYF	TGTGCCATCAGTGCCGGACCCTACACAGATACGCAGTATTTT
few	.	TRBV7-9	TRBJ2-5	CASSLAGTESQETQYF	TGTGCCAGCAGCTTAGCCGGGACTGAAAGCCAAGAGACCCAGTACTTC
many	.	TRBV10-3	TRBJ1-1	CAISESVENTEAFF	TGTGCCATCAGTGAGTCGGTCGAGAACACTGAAGCTTTCTTT
many	TRBD1	TRBV2	TRBJ1-5	CASGGSPYQPQHF	TGTGCTTCAGGGGGCTCCCCTTATCAGCCCCAGCATTTT
many	TRBD1	TRBV29-1	TRBJ1-1	CSGDSSNTEAFF	TGCAGCGGGGACAGTTCGAACACTGAAGCTTTCTTT
.	TRBD1	TRBV7-2	TRBJ2-1	CASSLVGQGTGNEQFF	TGTGCCAGCAGCTTAGTAGGACAGGGGACGGGGAATGAGCAGTTCTTC
.	TRBD2	TRBV20-1	TRBJ2-1	CCARDHSGRAPNEQFF	TGCTGCGCTAGAGATCACAGCGGGAGGGCCCCCAATGAGCAGTTCTTC
few	.	TRBV7-2	TRBJ1-2	CASSLQGHYGYTF	TGTGCCAGCAGCCTTCAGGGACACTATGGCTACACCTTC
few	TRBD1	TRBV20-1	TRBJ2-7	CSAEQPGTGAYEQYF	TGCAGTGCTGAGCAGCCCGGGACAGGCGCTTACGAGCAGTACTTC
few	TRBD1	TRBV7-9	TRBJ2-7	CASSWGTGTGYYEQYF	TGTGCCAGCAGCTGGGGCACCGGGACAGGGTATTACGAGCAGTACTTC
few	TRBD2	TRBV10-2	TRBJ2-5	CASGTSGGAGETQYF	TGCGCCAGCGGGACTAGCGGGGGGGCAGGAGAGACCCAGTACTTC
.	TRBD2	TRBV11-2	TRBJ2-1	CASKGLAGPMYSYNEQFF	TGTGCCAGCAAGGGGCTAGCGGGGCCGATGTATAGCTACAATGAGCAGTTCTTC
few	.	TRBV2	TRBJ2-6	CASSRGPPDMGANVLTF	TGTGCCAGCTCTCGCGGACCTCCCGATATGGGGGCCAACGTCCTGACTTTC
many	.	TRBV10-3	TRBJ2-7	CAISVWGAEQYF	TGTGCCATCAGTGTCTGGGGGGCCGAGCAGTACTTC